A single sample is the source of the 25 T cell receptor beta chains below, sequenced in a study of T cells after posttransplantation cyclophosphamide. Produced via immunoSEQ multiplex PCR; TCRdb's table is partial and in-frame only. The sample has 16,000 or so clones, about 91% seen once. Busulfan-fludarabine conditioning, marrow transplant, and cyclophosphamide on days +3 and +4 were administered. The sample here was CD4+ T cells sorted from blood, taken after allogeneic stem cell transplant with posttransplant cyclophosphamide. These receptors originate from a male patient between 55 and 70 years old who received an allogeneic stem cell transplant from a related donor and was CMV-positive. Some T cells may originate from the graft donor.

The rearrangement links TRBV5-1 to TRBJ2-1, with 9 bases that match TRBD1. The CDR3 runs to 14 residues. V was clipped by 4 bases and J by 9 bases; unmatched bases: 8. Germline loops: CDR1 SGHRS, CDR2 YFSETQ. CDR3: CASSMMGQGSEQFF. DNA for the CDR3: TGCGCCAGCAGCATGATGGGACAGGGCAGTGAGCAGTTCTTC.

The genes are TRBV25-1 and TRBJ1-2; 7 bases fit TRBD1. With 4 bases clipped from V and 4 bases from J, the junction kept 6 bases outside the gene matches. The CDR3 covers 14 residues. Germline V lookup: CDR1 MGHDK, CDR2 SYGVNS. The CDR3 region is CASSGGGAAYGYTF. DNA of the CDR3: TGTGCCAGCAGTGGAGGGGGCGCCGCCTATGGCTACACCTTC.

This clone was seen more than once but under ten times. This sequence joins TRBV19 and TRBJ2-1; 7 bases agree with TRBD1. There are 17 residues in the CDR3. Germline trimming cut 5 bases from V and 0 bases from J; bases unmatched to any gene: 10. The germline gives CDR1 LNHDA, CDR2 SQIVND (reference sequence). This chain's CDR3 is CASSFVAGTASYNEQFF. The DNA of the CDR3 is TGTGCCAGTAGTTTTGTGGCCGGGACAGCCTCCTACAATGAGCAGTTCTTC.

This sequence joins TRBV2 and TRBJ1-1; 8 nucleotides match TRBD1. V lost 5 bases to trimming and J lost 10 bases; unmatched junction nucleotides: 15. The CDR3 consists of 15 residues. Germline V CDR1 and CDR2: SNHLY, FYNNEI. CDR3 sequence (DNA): TGTGCCAGCAGTCCCCAACGACAGGGGCTTCTACCAGCTTTCTTT. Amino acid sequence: CASSPQRQGLLPAFF.

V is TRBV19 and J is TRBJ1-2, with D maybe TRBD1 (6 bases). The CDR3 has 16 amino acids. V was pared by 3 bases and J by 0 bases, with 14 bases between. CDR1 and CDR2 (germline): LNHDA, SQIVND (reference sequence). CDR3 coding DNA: TGTGCCAGTAGTATTCCCGGACAGACTTCTAACTATGGCTACACCTTC. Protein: CASSIPGQTSNYGYTF.

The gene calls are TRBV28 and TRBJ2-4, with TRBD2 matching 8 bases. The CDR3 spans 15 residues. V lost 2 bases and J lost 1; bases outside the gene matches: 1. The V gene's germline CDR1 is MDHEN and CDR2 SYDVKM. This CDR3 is CASSLAGGAKNIQYF. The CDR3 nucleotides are TGTGCCAGCAGTTTAGCGGGGGGCGCCAAAAACATTCAGTACTTC.

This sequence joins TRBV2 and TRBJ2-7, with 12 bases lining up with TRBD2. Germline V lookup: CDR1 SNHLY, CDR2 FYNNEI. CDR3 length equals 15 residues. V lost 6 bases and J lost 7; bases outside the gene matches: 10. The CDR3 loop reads CASSAGLAGLGEQYF. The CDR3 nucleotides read TGTGCCAGCAGCGCCGGACTAGCGGGGCTAGGTGAGCAGTACTTC.

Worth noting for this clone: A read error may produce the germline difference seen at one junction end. Here the CDR3 reads CASSLQGMNTYTQYF. The CDR3 nucleotides are TGTGCCAGCAGCCTGCAGGGGATGAACACATATACGCAGTATTTT. The chain recombines TRBV6-5 with TRBJ2-3; tentatively, D is TRBD1 (6 bases). CDR3 length: 15 residues. Germline V CDR1 and CDR2: MNHEY, SVGAGI.

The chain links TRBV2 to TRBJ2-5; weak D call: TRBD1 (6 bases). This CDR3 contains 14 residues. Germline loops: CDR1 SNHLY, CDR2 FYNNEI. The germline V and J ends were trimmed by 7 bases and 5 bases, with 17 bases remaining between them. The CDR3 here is CASKGGSVDETQYF. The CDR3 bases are TGTGCCAGCAAAGGGGGAAGCGTTGACGAGACCCAGTACTTC.

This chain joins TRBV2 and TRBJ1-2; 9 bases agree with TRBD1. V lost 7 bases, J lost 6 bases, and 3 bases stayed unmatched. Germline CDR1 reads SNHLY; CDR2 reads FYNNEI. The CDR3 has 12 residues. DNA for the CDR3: TGTGCCAGCACACAGGGGGCGGATGGCTACACCTTC. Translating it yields CASTQGADGYTF.

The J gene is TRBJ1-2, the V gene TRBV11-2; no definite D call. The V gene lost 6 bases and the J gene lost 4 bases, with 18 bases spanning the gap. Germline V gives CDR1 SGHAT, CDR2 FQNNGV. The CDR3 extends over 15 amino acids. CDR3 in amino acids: CASRLALGPSYGYTF. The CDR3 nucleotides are TGTGCCAGCAGACTTGCTTTGGGCCCAAGCTATGGCTACACCTTC.

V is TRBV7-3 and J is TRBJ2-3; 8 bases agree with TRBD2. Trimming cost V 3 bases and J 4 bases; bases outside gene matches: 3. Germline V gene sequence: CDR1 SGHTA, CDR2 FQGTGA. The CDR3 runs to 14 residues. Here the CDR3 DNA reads TGTGCCAGCAGCTTGGCCGGGGGGGCAGATACGCAGTATTTT. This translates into CASSLAGGADTQYF.

CDR3: CASSTGLGSYEQYF. For the CDR3, the DNA is TGCGCCAGCAGCACCGGACTAGGTTCCTACGAGCAGTACTTC. J is TRBJ2-7 and V is TRBV5-1, with TRBD2 matching over 7 bases. V was pared by 4 bases and J by 1 base, with 5 bases of the junction left unmatched. This CDR3 has 14 residues. The V gene's germline CDR1 is SGHRS and CDR2 YFSETQ.

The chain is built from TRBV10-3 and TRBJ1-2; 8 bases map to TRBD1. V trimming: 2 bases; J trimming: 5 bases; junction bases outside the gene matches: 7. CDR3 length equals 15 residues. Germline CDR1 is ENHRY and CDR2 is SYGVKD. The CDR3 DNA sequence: TGTGCCATCAGTGAGCTCCGGAGACAGGGGTATGGCTACACCTTC. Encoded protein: CAISELRRQGYGYTF.

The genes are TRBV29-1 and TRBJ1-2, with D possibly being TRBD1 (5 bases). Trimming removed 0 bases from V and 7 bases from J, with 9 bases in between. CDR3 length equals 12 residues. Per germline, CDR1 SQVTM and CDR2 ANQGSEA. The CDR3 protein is CSVEDGGGGYTF. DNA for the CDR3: TGCAGCGTTGAAGATGGCGGGGGTGGCTACACCTTC.

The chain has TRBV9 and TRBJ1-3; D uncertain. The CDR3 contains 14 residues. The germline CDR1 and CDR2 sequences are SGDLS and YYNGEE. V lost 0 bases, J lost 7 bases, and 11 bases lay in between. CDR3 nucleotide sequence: TGTGCCAGCAGCGTAGGTGTTAAGAGGAACACCATATATTTT. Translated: CASSVGVKRNTIYF.

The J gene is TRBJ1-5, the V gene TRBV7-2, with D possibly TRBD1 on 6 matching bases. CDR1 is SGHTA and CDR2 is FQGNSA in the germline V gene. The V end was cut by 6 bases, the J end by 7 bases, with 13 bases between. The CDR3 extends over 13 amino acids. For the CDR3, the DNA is TGTGCCAGCAGTTCCTTAAGGGGGCAGCCCCAGCATTTT. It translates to CASSSLRGQPQHF.

The CDR3 region is CASTLSRGGADVEQFF. In DNA, the CDR3 is TGCGCCAGCACCCTTTCTCGCGGGGGGGCCGACGTCGAGCAGTTCTTC. V is TRBV4-3 and J is TRBJ2-1, with 9 bases fitting TRBD2. V lost 7 bases to trimming and J lost 10 bases; unmatched junction nucleotides: 17. Germline CDR1 LGHNA, CDR2 YSLEER. This CDR3 comprises 16 residues.

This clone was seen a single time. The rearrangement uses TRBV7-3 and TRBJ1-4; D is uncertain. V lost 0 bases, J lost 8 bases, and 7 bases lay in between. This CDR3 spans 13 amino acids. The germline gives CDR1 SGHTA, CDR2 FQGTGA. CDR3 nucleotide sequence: TGTGCCAGCAGCTTAACGCCCCGGGAAAAACTGTTTTTT. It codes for CASSLTPREKLFF.

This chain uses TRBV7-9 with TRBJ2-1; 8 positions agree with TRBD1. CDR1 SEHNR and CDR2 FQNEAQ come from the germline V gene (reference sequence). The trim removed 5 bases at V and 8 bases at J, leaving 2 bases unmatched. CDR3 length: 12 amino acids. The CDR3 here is CASSPTGDEQFF. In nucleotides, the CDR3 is TGTGCCAGCAGCCCGACAGGGGATGAGCAGTTCTTC.

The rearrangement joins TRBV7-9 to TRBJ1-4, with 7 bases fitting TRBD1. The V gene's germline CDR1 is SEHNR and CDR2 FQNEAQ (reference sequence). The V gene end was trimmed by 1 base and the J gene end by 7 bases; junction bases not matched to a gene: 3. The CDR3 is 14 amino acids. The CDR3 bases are TGTGCCAGCAGCTTAGGACAGGGTGGTGAAAAACTGTTTTTT. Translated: CASSLGQGGEKLFF.

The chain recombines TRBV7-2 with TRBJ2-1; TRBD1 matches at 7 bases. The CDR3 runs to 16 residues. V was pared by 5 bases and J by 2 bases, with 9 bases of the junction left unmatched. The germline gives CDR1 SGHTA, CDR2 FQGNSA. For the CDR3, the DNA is TGTGCCAGCAGCGCTAGATCCGGGACAGCCTACAATGAGCAGTTCTTC. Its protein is CASSARSGTAYNEQFF.

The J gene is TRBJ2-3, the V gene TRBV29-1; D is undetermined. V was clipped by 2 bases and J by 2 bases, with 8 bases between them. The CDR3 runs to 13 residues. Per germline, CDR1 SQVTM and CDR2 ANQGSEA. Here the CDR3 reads CSVESRVTDTQYF. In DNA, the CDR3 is TGCAGCGTTGAATCTCGGGTCACAGATACGCAGTATTTT.

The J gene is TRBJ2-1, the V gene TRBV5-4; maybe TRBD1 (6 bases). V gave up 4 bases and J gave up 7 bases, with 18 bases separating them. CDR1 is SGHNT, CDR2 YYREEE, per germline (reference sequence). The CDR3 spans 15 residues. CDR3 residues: CASSNQGSWSNEQFF. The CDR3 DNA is TGTGCCAGCAGCAATCAGGGGTCCTGGAGTAATGAGCAGTTCTTC.

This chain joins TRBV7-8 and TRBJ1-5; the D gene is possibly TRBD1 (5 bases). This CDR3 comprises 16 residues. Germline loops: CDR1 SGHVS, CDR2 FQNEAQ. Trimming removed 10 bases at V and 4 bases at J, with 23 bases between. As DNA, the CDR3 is TGTGCCACCCAGCTCGGGGGGAAAAATGGAAATCAGCCCCAGCATTTT. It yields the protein CATQLGGKNGNQPQHF.